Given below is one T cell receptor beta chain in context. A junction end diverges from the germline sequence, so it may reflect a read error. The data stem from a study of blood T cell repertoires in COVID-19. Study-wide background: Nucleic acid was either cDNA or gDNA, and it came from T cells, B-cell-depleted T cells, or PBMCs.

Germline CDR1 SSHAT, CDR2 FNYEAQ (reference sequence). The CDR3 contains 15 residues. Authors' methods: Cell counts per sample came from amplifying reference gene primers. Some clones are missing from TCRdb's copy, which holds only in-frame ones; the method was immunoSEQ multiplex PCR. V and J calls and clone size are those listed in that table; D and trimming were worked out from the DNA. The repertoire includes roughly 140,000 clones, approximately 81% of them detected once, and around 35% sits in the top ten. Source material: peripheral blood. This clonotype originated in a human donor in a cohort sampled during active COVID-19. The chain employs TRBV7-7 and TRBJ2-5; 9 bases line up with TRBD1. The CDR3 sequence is CASSSSGQGRETQYF. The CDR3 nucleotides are TGTGCTAGCAGCTCTTCTGGACAGGGGCGGGAGACCCAGTACTTC.